This TCR beta chain was observed in a study of blood T cell repertoires in COVID-19. Study summary: Material from acute and convalescent COVID-19 was sourced from the United States, Italy and Spain. The analysed material was cDNA or gDNA that came from T cells, B-cell-depleted T cells, or PBMCs.

The germline CDR1 and CDR2 sequences are MGHDK and SYGVNS. J was trimmed by 5 bases and V by 4 bases; bases with no gene match: 10. There are 15 residues in the CDR3. Authors' analysis steps: From reference gene primer amplification, estimates of nucleated cell counts were derived. TCRdb's copy holds only in-frame clones and misses some; the assay was immunoSEQ multiplex PCR. V and J calls and clone size are those listed in that table; D and trimming were worked out from the DNA. The data show approximately 120,000 clones, over 80% seen once. The specimen was peripheral blood. The receptor comes from a woman aged 60 to 75 with acute or convalescent COVID-19. The chain recombines TRBV25-1 with TRBJ1-2, with 7 positions matching TRBD1. The CDR3 region is CASSARGGSGYGYTF. CDR3 DNA sequence: TGTGCCAGCAGTGCGAGAGGGGGCTCGGGGTATGGCTACACCTTC.